The text below deals with one T cell receptor (beta chain). The data originate from a study of blood T cell repertoires in COVID-19. Study background: The United States, Italy and Spain provided the acute and convalescent COVID-19 samples. PBMCs, B-cell-depleted T cells, or T cells provided the cDNA or gDNA that made up the material.

Using immunoSEQ multiplex PCR, the repertoire was profiled, and TCRdb retains in-frame clones only, with some absent. This table holds roughly 280,000 clones, 80% to 90% found once. CDR1 is MNHNS, CDR2 SASEGT, per germline. This CDR3 is built from 14 residues. Trimming took off 5 bases at V and 4 bases at J, with 14 bases between the two ends. The V and J genes are TRBV6-1 and TRBJ1-2; D gene unclear. The sequenced sample consisted of peripheral blood. The sequence was obtained from a woman between 65 and 79 years old with acute or convalescent COVID-19. CDR3 DNA: TGTGCCAGCAGTTTCCCGGGAGCCGCCTATGGCTACACCTTC. Its translation is CASSFPGAAYGYTF.